Listed below are T cell receptor beta chains from one sample, sequenced in a study of blood T cells in healthy people across ages. TCRdb ran MiXCR on the 5' RACE reads and lists one entry per CDR3 protein. The sample shows 800,000 to 900,000 distinct CDR3 sequences, about 62% of them seen only once. The source material was blood. These receptors originate from a young man in good health. CDR3s include the opening cysteine and the closing phenylalanine or tryptophan. The order of the fields is V gene, CDR3 protein.

>TRBV6-2/TRBV6-3
CASSWGQGVRNIQYF
>TRBV29-1
CSAQAIDRGPLYF
>TRBV4-2
CASSLGTSLNTGELFF
>TRBV4-2
CASSQEIRGEQYF
>TRBV6-2/TRBV6-3
CASSFPGTGSDEQFF
>TRBV9
CASSVLGDPTDTQYF
>TRBV21-1
CANSPRRGSYNEQFF
>TRBV7-9
CASSLTARYNEQFF
>TRBV7-2
CASSPPGAGKNIQYF
>TRBV2
CASSPGHNSYNEQFF
>TRBV4-3
CASSQDPEGQVGVEKLFF
>TRBV4-3
CASSQDRRLLAKNIQYF
>TRBV7-2
CASSWGTPATDTQYF
>TRBV10-3
CAISEANDRGLYGYTF
>TRBV29-1
CSVEDPEGNTDTQYF
>TRBV6-1
CASRRDNYEQYF
>TRBV20-1
CSARGSAETQFF
>TRBV20-1
CSARGANEKLFF
>TRBV7-2
CASSPDRVSEKLFF
>TRBV10-3
CAISESQGGATDTQYF
>TRBV12-3/TRBV12-4
CASSLAHRATDTQYF
>TRBV7-3
CASSRRGRSYNSPLHF
>TRBV20-1
CSASPLGPQETQYF
>TRBV7-2
CVSSLALKLAGDQETQYF
>TRBV29-1
CSVEDPHLMVSYEQYF
>TRBV9
CASSVAGTGPQPQYGYTF
>TRBV12-3/TRBV12-4
CASSPLGHLSGANVLTF
>TRBV6-6
CASSYGGPFSYEQYF
>TRBV5-6
CASSLQDRGNQPQHF
>TRBV29-1
CSVDFGVGETQYF
>TRBV20-1
CSASSLAGDQETQYF
>TRBV12-3/TRBV12-4
CASSAGGDTQYF
>TRBV9
CASSVGGDEQYF
>TRBV4-3
CASSQVLSTDTQYF
>TRBV28
CASSLGGALYGYTF
>TRBV11-2
CASSLAQGAYGANVLTF
>TRBV12-3/TRBV12-4
CASSLPGLAGETQYF
>TRBV5-1
CASRLSTGSNQPQHF